This T cell receptor (beta chain) was documented in a study of shared clonotypes between healthy human individuals. About this clone itself: The same CDR3 can be traced to other DNA sequences in this sample.

TCRdb's copy holds only in-frame clones and misses some; the assay was immunoSEQ multiplex PCR. The sample holds over 850,000 clones; 70% to 80% are singletons and the top ten take 0.55% to 0.7%. Germline CDR1 reads SGHTA; CDR2 reads FQGNSA. Trimming cost V 2 bases and J 3 bases, with 10 bases left between them. The CDR3 spans 14 residues. The sample taken for sequencing was memory CD4+ T cells from PBMCs. The subset is: CD45RA-negative fraction. The rearrangement links TRBV7-2 to TRBJ2-5; D is perhaps TRBD2 (6 bases). The receptor was derived from a man in his late teens or twenties in good health. Some clones in this sample may be carry-over from other donors' samples. In nucleotides, the CDR3 is TGTGCCAGCAGCTTACGGAGGGCCGAAGAGACCCAGTACTTC. This translates into CASSLRRAEETQYF.